This T cell receptor beta chain was identified in a study of cytomegalovirus exposure and HLA in healthy donors. The CDR3 is made up of 14 amino acids. V shed 5 bases and J shed 8 bases, with 17 bases lying between them. Per the germline V gene, CDR1 is LGHNT and CDR2 is FRNRAP. In regard to this clone: Its specificity is not known.

It was with 60 Vbeta and 13 Jbeta primers that the PCR ran. Only in-frame clones appear in the TCRdb table, and some are missing; sequencing was by immunoSEQ multiplex PCR. This sample has about 110,000 clones, with around three quarters found just once. General study findings and limits: In vitro, a few CMV-associated chains proved specific for CMV antigens. An apparent linkage of common viral pathogens to several of the most significant clusters emerged in a later analysis.

The chain joins TRBV12-5 to TRBJ2-3; D is ambiguous. The source of this sequence is a woman aged 50 to 65 in good health and CMV-seropositive. The sequenced material came from PBMCs. For the CDR3, the DNA is TGTGCTAGTGGTCCACGGGTCCGTTACCGTACGCAGTATTTT. Translation gives CASGPRVRYRTQYF.